Each of the 10 T cell receptor beta chains below was sequenced from the same sample in a study of naive and memory T cell subsets. Study results and caveats: Especially in CD8 cells, naive repertoires contained a few larger clonotypes, possibly CD45RA-re-expressing memory cells.

Two oligonucleotides, mixed equimolar, formed the beta constant-region primer covering TRBC1 and TRBC2. Ligated cDNA was amplified by four rounds of PCR with nested alpha and beta constant-region primers and SP2. TCRdb reprocessed the UMI-ligation and nested PCR reads with MiXCR, giving one entry per CDR3 protein. The sample shows roughly 150,000 distinct CDR3 sequences, about 20% of them seen only once. No antigen has been identified for these receptors. The sequenced material came from naive CD8+ T cells from blood. The receptors originated from a human donor in good health.

The chain employs TRBV29-1 and TRBJ1-4; possible D gene TRBD1, 5 bases. CDR1 is SQVTM, CDR2 ANQGSEA, per germline. CDR3 length equals 13 residues. V gave up 5 bases and J gave up 6 bases, with 13 bases separating them. CDR3 bases: TGCAGCGTTAGGCTCGGGGCGCATGAAAAACTGTTTTTT. Translated: CSVRLGAHEKLFF. The full variable domain, its missing parts supplied by reference TRBV29-1 and TRBJ1-4, is SAVISQKPSRDICQRGTSLTIQCQVDSQVTMMFWYRQQPGQSLTLIATANQGSEATYESGFVIDKFPISRPNLTFSTLTVSNMSPEDSSIYLCSVRLGAHEKLFFGSGTQLSVL.

The chain carries TRBV5-6 and TRBJ2-5; 14 nucleotides agree with TRBD2. Germline-derived CDR1 and CDR2 are SGHDT and YYEEEE. With V trimmed by 3 bases and J by 1 base, 8 bases remained unmatched. The CDR3 runs to 18 residues. The CDR3 reads CASSWGTSGSWAQETQYF. The CDR3 DNA reads TGTGCCAGCAGCTGGGGGACTAGCGGGAGTTGGGCCCAAGAGACCCAGTACTTC.

The CDR3 sequence is CASATGGMNEQYF. CDR3 in DNA: TGTGCCAGCGCGACAGGGGGCATGAACGAGCAGTACTTC. The chain uses TRBV11-2 and TRBJ2-7, with 10 bases fitting TRBD1. Losses at the gene ends were 8 bases for V and 5 bases for J; bases not matched to a gene: 6. This CDR3 contains 13 residues. In germline, CDR1 is SGHAT, CDR2 FQNNGV.

The chain links TRBV29-1 to TRBJ2-7; no clear D gene. The CDR3 is 11 amino acids. Germline values: CDR1 SQVTM, CDR2 ANQGSEA. V was pared by 4 bases and J by 4 bases, with 8 bases between. CDR3 nucleotides: TGCAGCGTTGGAGGAGTTTACGAGCAGTACTTC. Amino acid sequence: CSVGGVYEQYF.

V is TRBV28 and J is TRBJ2-7, with a weak D call TRBD1 (6 bases). V was pared by 2 bases and J by 2 bases, with 16 bases between. CDR1 and CDR2 (germline): MDHEN, SYDVKM. This CDR3 region has 16 residues. The CDR3 nucleotides read TGTGCCAGCAGTTTAGTGGGGGCATGGGAAACCTACGAGCAGTACTTC. This translates into CASSLVGAWETYEQYF.

The chain links TRBV5-4 to TRBJ2-7; D might be TRBD1 (5 bases). Trimming took 0 bases from V and 3 from J, leaving 10 bases between them. From germline, CDR1 is SGHNT and CDR2 YYREEE (reference sequence). CDR3 length: 14 amino acids. Here the CDR3 reads CASSLDRLYYEQYF. The CDR3, as DNA: TGTGCCAGCAGCTTGGACAGGCTATACTACGAGCAGTACTTC.

The DNA of the CDR3 is TGCAGCGTTGGCAGGAATGAGCAGTTCTTC. Translated, it gives CSVGRNEQFF. The V call is TRBV29-1, the J call TRBJ2-1, with D unclear. The V gene lost 4 bases and the J gene lost 7 bases, with 5 bases spanning the gap. The CDR3 length is 10 residues. Germline loops: CDR1 SQVTM, CDR2 ANQGSEA.

This chain uses TRBV6-2 or TRBV6-3 with TRBJ1-5; TRBD1 might be the D (6 bases). The V end was cut by 4 bases, the J end by 0 bases, with 10 bases between. The CDR3 contains 15 residues. Germline V gene lookup returns CDR1 MNHEY and CDR2 SVGEGT. The CDR3 here is CASSSTGNSNQPQHF. The CDR3 nucleotides are TGTGCCAGCAGTTCGACAGGTAATAGCAATCAGCCCCAGCATTTT.

This clonotype has just a few counts. This chain connects TRBV9 to TRBJ2-7; D is perhaps TRBD2 (5 bases). V was trimmed by 0 bases and J by 5 bases, leaving 6 bases between them. The CDR3 spans 12 residues. The germline gives CDR1 SGDLS, CDR2 YYNGEE. The CDR3 loop reads CASSVDGNEQYF. DNA for the CDR3: TGTGCCAGCAGCGTAGACGGGAACGAGCAGTACTTC.

J is TRBJ2-6 and V is TRBV6-2 or TRBV6-3; possibly TRBD1 or TRBD2 for D (5 bases each). V shed 2 bases and J shed 12 bases, with 8 bases lying between them. The germline V gene encodes CDR1 MNHEY and CDR2 SVGEGT. The CDR3 length is 12 residues. The CDR3 DNA follows: TGTGCCAGCAGTTACGGGGACCCCGTCCTGACTTTC. Its translation is CASSYGDPVLTF.